Listed below are T cell receptor beta chains from one sample, sequenced in a study of blood T cell repertoires in COVID-19. TCRdb's copy holds only in-frame clones and misses some; the assay was immunoSEQ multiplex PCR. This sample has about 300,000 clones, with 75% to 90% found just once. Sequencing was done on a sample of peripheral blood. These receptors were taken from a woman between 45 and 60 years old with COVID-19, enrolled during active disease. CDR3s include the opening cysteine and the closing phenylalanine or tryptophan. The order of the fields is J gene, V gene, D gene, clone size, CDR3 DNA, CDR3 protein. A D gene is named only where the DNA matches it firmly. For some rows the clone size is stated as once, few or many, or as a class when expanded; others skip it.

J: TRBJ2-1; V: TRBV15; D: TRBD2; size: NA; DNA: TGTGCCACCAGCAGAACTAGCGGGGCATACAATGAGCAGTTCTTC; CDR3: CATSRTSGAYNEQFF
J: TRBJ1-1; V: TRBV30; D: NA; size: NA; DNA: TGTGCCTGGAGCAAGAACACTGAAGCTTTCTTT; CDR3: CAWSKNTEAFF
J: TRBJ2-1; V: TRBV4-3; D: TRBD2; size: NA; DNA: TGCGCCAGCAGCCAAGATCTGGCGGGAGTTTCGTATGAGCAGTTCTTC; CDR3: CASSQDLAGVSYEQFF
J: TRBJ2-2; V: TRBV5-1; D: NA; size: NA; DNA: TGCGCCAGCAGCTCGTTAGCGAACACCGGGGAGCTGTTTTTT; CDR3: CASSSLANTGELFF
J: TRBJ2-4; V: TRBV5-1; D: NA; size: once; DNA: TGCGCCAGCAGCTTCAGGGAGGAGGGTTTGGACATTCAGTACTTC; CDR3: CASSFREEGLDIQYF
J: TRBJ2-2; V: TRBV7-2; D: TRBD1; size: NA; DNA: TGTGCCAGCAGCTCCGGGACAGGTGATACCGGGGAGCTGTTTTTT; CDR3: CASSSGTGDTGELFF
J: TRBJ2-1; V: TRBV2; D: NA; size: NA; DNA: TGTGCCAGCAGCCCGGGACACGGTGAGCAGTTCTTC; CDR3: CASSPGHGEQFF
J: TRBJ2-7; V: TRBV2; D: NA; size: NA; DNA: TGTGCCAGCAGTGGTTTCGGAGCATCCTACGAGCAGTACTTC; CDR3: CASSGFGASYEQYF
J: TRBJ1-3; V: TRBV5-4; D: NA; size: NA; DNA: TGTGCCAGCAGCTTGGCGGGACTGAGTCTCTCTGGAAACACCATATATTTT; CDR3: CASSLAGLSLSGNTIYF
J: TRBJ1-2; V: TRBV3-1/TRBV3-2; D: TRBD1; size: NA; DNA: TGTGCCAGCAGCCAATCAGGGCAGGGGGACTACACCTTC; CDR3: CASSQSGQGDYTF
J: TRBJ1-2; V: TRBV7-8; D: TRBD1; size: NA; DNA: TGTGCCAGCAGCTTAGCCTCCCCAGGGGGTGGCTACACCTTC; CDR3: CASSLASPGGGYTF
J: TRBJ2-7; V: TRBV13; D: TRBD2; size: NA; DNA: TGTGCCAGCAGCTTAGGCCACGCTAGCGGGACCTACGAGCAGTACTTC; CDR3: CASSLGHASGTYEQYF
J: TRBJ2-4; V: TRBV7-2; D: TRBD1; size: NA; DNA: TGTGCCAGCAGCTTAGGTTCCGGGACAGGGATAGCCAAAAACATTCAGTACTTC; CDR3: CASSLGSGTGIAKNIQYF
J: TRBJ1-1; V: TRBV3-1/TRBV3-2; D: NA; size: NA; DNA: TGTGCCAGCATGAGCCAGGCGCAAAACACTGAAGCTTTCTTT; CDR3: CASMSQAQNTEAFF
J: TRBJ2-7; V: TRBV18; D: TRBD2; size: NA; DNA: TGTGCCAGCTCACCACTCGGCGGGGGGCAAGGGTACGAGCAGTACTTC; CDR3: CASSPLGGGQGYEQYF
J: TRBJ2-2; V: TRBV6-5; D: NA; size: NA; DNA: TGTGCCAGCAGTTACACCGGTCGTCAGAACACCGGGGAGCTGTTTTTT; CDR3: CASSYTGRQNTGELFF
J: TRBJ2-5; V: TRBV29-1; D: NA; size: NA; DNA: TGCAGCGTTGATGGAGGAGAAGAGACCCAGTACTTC; CDR3: CSVDGGEETQYF
J: TRBJ2-7; V: TRBV11-2; D: TRBD2; size: NA; DNA: TGTGCCAGCAGCTTAGAAAGCGGGAGGGGATGGGACGAGCAGTACTTC; CDR3: CASSLESGRGWDEQYF
J: TRBJ1-2; V: TRBV7-9; D: NA; size: NA; DNA: TGTGCCAGCAGCGCTCTGGACAGCTATGGCTACACCTTC; CDR3: CASSALDSYGYTF
J: TRBJ2-1; V: TRBV4-1; D: TRBD2; size: NA; DNA: TGCGCCAGCAGCCAAGATGGTGGCGGGAGGCCCTACAATGAGCAGTTCTTC; CDR3: CASSQDGGGRPYNEQFF
J: TRBJ1-5; V: TRBV7-8; D: NA; size: NA; DNA: TGTGCCAGCAGCTTAGTACTAGGGAACAATCAGCCCCAGCATTTT; CDR3: CASSLVLGNNQPQHF
J: TRBJ2-1; V: TRBV18; D: TRBD2; size: NA; DNA: TGTGCCAGCTCACCGACTAGCGGGCTCAGCTCCTACAATGAGCAGTTCTTC; CDR3: CASSPTSGLSSYNEQFF
J: TRBJ1-1; V: TRBV27; D: TRBD1; size: once; DNA: TGTGCCAGCAGTGCTGACAGGGTCAAAGGGACTGAAGCTTTCTTT; CDR3: CASSADRVKGTEAFF
J: TRBJ2-7; V: TRBV5-1; D: NA; size: NA; DNA: TGCGCCAGCAGCCCCCCGCAGGGAACCATCTACGAGCAGTACTTC; CDR3: CASSPPQGTIYEQYF
J: TRBJ2-7; V: TRBV6-5; D: TRBD1; size: NA; DNA: TGTGCCAGCAGTCCCCGGGGACAGATTACCTACGAGCAGTACTTC; CDR3: CASSPRGQITYEQYF
J: TRBJ2-3; V: TRBV15; D: TRBD2; size: NA; DNA: TGTGCCACCGCGGGAGGGAGGGGCACAGATACGCAGTATTTT; CDR3: CATAGGRGTDTQYF
J: TRBJ1-3; V: TRBV6-5; D: NA; size: NA; DNA: TGTGCCAGCCTTACACCGGGGACTGGAAACACCATATATTTT; CDR3: CASLTPGTGNTIYF
J: TRBJ2-2; V: TRBV5-1; D: TRBD2; size: few; DNA: TGCGCCAGCAGCTTCGGCCTAGCGGGAGCAGACGGGGAGCTGTTTTTT; CDR3: CASSFGLAGADGELFF